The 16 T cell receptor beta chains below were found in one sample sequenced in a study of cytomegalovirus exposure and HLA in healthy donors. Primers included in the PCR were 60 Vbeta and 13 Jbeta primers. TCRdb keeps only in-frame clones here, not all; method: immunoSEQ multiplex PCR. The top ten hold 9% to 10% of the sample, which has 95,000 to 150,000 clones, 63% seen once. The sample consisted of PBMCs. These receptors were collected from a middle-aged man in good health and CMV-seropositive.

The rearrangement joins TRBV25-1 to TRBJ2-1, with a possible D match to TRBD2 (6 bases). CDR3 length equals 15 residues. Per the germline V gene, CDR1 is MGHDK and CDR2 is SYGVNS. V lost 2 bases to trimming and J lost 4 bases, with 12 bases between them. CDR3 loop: CASSEPGEGYNEQFF. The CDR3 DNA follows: TGTGCCAGCAGTGAACCGGGAGAGGGGTACAATGAGCAGTTCTTC.

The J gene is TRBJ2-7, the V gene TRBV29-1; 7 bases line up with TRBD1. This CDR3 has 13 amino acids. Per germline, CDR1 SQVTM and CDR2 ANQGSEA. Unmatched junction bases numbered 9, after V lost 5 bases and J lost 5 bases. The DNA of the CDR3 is TGCAGCGTTTCCAGGGGGTCTCAGGACGAGCAGTACTTC. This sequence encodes CSVSRGSQDEQYF.

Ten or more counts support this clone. The CDR3 DNA follows: TGTGCCAGTAGTTCCCCGGTAGGGGTGAACACTGAAGCTTTCTTT. Its translation: CASSSPVGVNTEAFF. V gene TRBV19 combines with J gene TRBJ1-1; possibly TRBD1 for D (5 bases). Trimming took 5 bases from V and 0 from J, leaving 13 bases between them. This CDR3 region has 15 residues. Germline V gene sequence: CDR1 LNHDA, CDR2 SQIVND (reference sequence).

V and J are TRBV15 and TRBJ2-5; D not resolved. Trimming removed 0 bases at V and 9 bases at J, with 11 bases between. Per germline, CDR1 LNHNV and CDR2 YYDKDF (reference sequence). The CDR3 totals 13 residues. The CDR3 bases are TGTGCCACCAGCAGAGATGAGTTGGAGTCCCAGTACTTC. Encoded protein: CATSRDELESQYF.

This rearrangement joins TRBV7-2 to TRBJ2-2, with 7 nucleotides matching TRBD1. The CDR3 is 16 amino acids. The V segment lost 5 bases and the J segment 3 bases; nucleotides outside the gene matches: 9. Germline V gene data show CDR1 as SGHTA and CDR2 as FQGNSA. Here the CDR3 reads CASSLTGTAYTGELFF. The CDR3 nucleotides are TGTGCCAGCAGCCTGACCGGGACAGCATACACCGGGGAGCTGTTTTTT.

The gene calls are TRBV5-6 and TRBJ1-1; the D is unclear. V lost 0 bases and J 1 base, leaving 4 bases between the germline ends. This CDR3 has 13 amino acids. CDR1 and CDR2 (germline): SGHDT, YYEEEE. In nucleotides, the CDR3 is TGTGCCAGCAGCTTGGGAGGGAACACTGAAGCTTTCTTT. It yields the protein CASSLGGNTEAFF.

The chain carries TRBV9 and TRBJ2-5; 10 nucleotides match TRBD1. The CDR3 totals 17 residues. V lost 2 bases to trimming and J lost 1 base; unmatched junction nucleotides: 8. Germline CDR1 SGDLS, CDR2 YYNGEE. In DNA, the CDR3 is TGTGCCAGCAGCGTGACGGGGACAGGGGCCCCCCAAGAGACCCAGTACTTC. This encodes CASSVTGTGAPQETQYF.

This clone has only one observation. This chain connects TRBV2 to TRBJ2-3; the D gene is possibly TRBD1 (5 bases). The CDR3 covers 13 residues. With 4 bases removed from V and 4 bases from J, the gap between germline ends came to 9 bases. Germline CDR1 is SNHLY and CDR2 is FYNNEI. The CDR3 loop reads CASSGQGSDTQYF. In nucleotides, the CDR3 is TGTGCCAGCAGTGGGCAGGGATCAGATACGCAGTATTTT.

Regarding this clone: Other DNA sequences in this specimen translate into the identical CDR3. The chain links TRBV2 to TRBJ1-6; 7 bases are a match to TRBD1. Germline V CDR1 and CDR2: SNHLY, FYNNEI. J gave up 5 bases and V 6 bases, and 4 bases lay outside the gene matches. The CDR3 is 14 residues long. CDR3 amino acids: CASSGTVNNSPLHF. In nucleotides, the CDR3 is TGTGCCAGCAGCGGGACAGTCAATAATTCACCCCTCCACTTT.

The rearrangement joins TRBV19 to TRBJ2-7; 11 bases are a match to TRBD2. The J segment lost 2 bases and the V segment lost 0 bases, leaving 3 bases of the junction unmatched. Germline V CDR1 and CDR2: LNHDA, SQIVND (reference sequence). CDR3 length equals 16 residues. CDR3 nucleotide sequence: TGTGCCAGTAGTATAGATCGACTAGCGGGGCCCTACGAGCAGTACTTC. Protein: CASSIDRLAGPYEQYF.

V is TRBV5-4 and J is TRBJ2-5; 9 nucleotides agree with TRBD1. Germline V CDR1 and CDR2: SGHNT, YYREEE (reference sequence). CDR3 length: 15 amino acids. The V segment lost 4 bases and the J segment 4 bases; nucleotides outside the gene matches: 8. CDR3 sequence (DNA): TGTGCCAGCAGCAAGGGACAGGGCTCGGGAGAGACCCAGTACTTC. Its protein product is CASSKGQGSGETQYF.

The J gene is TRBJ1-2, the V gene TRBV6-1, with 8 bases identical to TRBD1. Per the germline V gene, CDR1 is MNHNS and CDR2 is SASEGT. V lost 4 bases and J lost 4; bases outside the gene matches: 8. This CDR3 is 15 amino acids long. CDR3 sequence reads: CASSVDRGSLYGYTF. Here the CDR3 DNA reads TGTGCCAGCAGTGTCGACAGGGGATCTCTCTATGGCTACACCTTC.

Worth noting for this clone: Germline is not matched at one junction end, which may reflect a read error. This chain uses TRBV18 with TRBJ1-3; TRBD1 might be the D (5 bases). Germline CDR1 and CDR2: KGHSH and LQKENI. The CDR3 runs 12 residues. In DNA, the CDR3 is TGTGCCAGCTCATCGCCGGGGGACGCAGGGAATTTT. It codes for CASSSPGDAGNF.

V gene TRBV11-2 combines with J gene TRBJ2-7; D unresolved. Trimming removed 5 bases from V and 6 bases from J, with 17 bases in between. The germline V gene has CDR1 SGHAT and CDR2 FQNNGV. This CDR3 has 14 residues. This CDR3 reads CASSPNTRLSEQYF. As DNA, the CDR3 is TGTGCCAGCAGCCCAAATACACGCCTCAGCGAGCAGTACTTC.

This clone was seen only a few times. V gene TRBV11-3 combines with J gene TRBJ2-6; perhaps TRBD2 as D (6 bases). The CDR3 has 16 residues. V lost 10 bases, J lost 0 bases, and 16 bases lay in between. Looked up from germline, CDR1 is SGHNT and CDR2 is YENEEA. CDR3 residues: CATEGREVSGANVLTF. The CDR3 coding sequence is TGTGCCACGGAGGGCAGGGAGGTCTCTGGGGCCAACGTCCTGACTTTC.

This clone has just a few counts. This chain's CDR3 is CASSLRTSGTETQYF. The CDR3 DNA is TGTGCCAGCAGCTTGCGGACTAGCGGGACGGAGACCCAGTACTTC. This chain links TRBV11-2 with TRBJ2-5, with TRBD2 matching over 12 bases. Germline V gene lookup returns CDR1 SGHAT and CDR2 FQNNGV. Trimming cost V 3 bases and J 5 bases; bases outside gene matches: 4. The CDR3 totals 15 residues.